These 29 T cell receptor beta chains share one sample of origin, sequenced in a study of cytomegalovirus exposure and HLA in healthy donors. Researchers ran the PCR with 60 Vbeta and 13 Jbeta primers. Method: immunoSEQ multiplex PCR; TCRdb's copy keeps in-frame clones and lacks some. The table has about 93,000 clones, 70% to 85% seen once. Material: PBMCs. These receptors were obtained from a middle-aged man in good health and CMV-seronegative.

V and J are TRBV15 and TRBJ2-5; D uncertain. The CDR3 spans 14 residues. V shed 0 bases and J shed 4 bases, with 9 bases lying between them. Per the germline V gene, CDR1 is LNHNV and CDR2 is YYDKDF (reference sequence). DNA for the CDR3: TGTGCCACCAGCAGAGACAGGTCTGGAGAGACCCAGTACTTC. Protein product: CATSRDRSGETQYF. The entire variable domain, with the rest obtained from reference TRBV15 and TRBJ2-5, is as follows: DAMVIQNPRYQVTQFGKPVTLSCSQTLNHNVMYWYQQKSSQAPKLLFHYYDKDFNNEADTPDNFQSRRPNTSFCFLDIRSPGLGDTAMYLCATSRDRSGETQYFGPGTRLLVL.

This sequence joins TRBV28 and TRBJ2-1, with D possibly matching TRBD2 (5 bases). The CDR3 consists of 13 residues. Germline V lookup: CDR1 MDHEN, CDR2 SYDVKM. V lost 2 bases to trimming and J lost 7 bases, with 9 bases between them. This CDR3 reads CASSLVRGNEQFF. The CDR3 nucleotides read TGTGCCAGCAGTTTAGTTCGGGGAAATGAGCAGTTCTTC.

This rearrangement joins TRBV7-9 to TRBJ1-4, with 8 nucleotides matching TRBD1. From germline, CDR1 is SEHNR and CDR2 FQNEAQ (reference sequence). Trimming removed 4 bases from V and 5 bases from J; junction bases left unmatched: 9. This CDR3 is 16 amino acids long. This chain's CDR3 is CASSSYGQGRNEKLFF. The DNA for the CDR3 is TGTGCCAGCAGCTCCTATGGACAGGGCCGAAATGAAAAACTGTTTTTT.

This clone was detected once. The V and J genes are TRBV6-5 and TRBJ1-5, with D possibly being TRBD1 (6 bases). V was trimmed by 2 bases and J by 6 bases, leaving 14 bases between them. This CDR3 region has 15 residues. Germline-derived CDR1 and CDR2 are MNHEY and SVGAGI. CDR3 protein: CASSYSRGAGQPQHF. The CDR3 DNA follows: TGTGCCAGCAGTTACAGCCGGGGGGCGGGTCAGCCCCAGCATTTT.

The rearrangement uses TRBV28 and TRBJ1-5; 9 bases are shared with TRBD1. Germline V gene data show CDR1 as MDHEN and CDR2 as SYDVKM. The CDR3 runs to 16 residues. J lost 3 bases, V lost 11 bases, and 14 bases had no gene match. The CDR3 is CAPDTHRGRDNQPQHF. DNA of the CDR3: TGTGCCCCCGATACTCACAGGGGGCGGGACAATCAGCCCCAGCATTTT.

V gene TRBV19 combines with J gene TRBJ2-4; 8 bases agree with TRBD1. In germline, CDR1 is LNHDA, CDR2 SQIVND (reference sequence). With V trimmed by 4 bases and J by 12 bases, 5 bases remained unmatched. The CDR3 length is 12 residues. This CDR3 reads CASSTLTGAQYF. Here the CDR3 DNA reads TGTGCCAGTAGTACCTTGACAGGGGCTCAGTACTTC.

The V and J genes are TRBV28 and TRBJ2-5, with D tentatively TRBD1 (5 bases). V was cut by 3 bases and J by 5 bases, with 10 bases left in between. This CDR3 spans 13 amino acids. In germline, CDR1 is MDHEN, CDR2 SYDVKM. CDR3 in DNA: TGTGCCAGCAGTTTGGGCAGGGTCGAGACCCAGTACTTC. Translating it yields CASSLGRVETQYF. The full variable domain, in which reference TRBV28 and TRBJ2-5 provide the parts outside the CDR3, is DVKVTQSSRYLVKRTGEKVFLECVQDMDHENMFWYRQDPGLGLRLIYFSYDVKMKEKGDIPEGYSVSREKKERFSLILESASTNQTSMYLCASSLGRVETQYFGPGTRLLVL.

The chain employs TRBV5-1 and TRBJ2-3; 12 bases fit TRBD1. With 4 bases clipped from V and 2 bases from J, the junction kept 8 bases outside the gene matches. Germline V lookup: CDR1 SGHRS, CDR2 YFSETQ. There are 17 residues in the CDR3. CDR3 nucleotides: TGCGCCAGCAGCCTACTCCGGGACAGGGGGCTCACAGATACGCAGTATTTT. Translating gives CASSLLRDRGLTDTQYF.

The chain employs TRBV19 and TRBJ2-7; D remains ambiguous. CDR3 size: 13 residues. The V end was cut by 4 bases, the J end by 3 bases, with 10 bases between. Per germline, CDR1 LNHDA and CDR2 SQIVND (reference sequence). CDR3: CASSNSGNYEQYF. In DNA form, the CDR3 reads TGTGCCAGTAGTAACTCAGGCAACTACGAGCAGTACTTC.

V usage is TRBV5-4 and J usage is TRBJ2-7; tentatively, D is TRBD2 (7 bases). From germline, CDR1 is SGHNT and CDR2 YYREEE (reference sequence). The CDR3 spans 16 residues. V was pared by 6 bases and J by 5 bases, with 24 bases between. CDR3 coding DNA: TGTGCCAGCACCTCGGTTGAGGGGGAGGGGGAAAACGAGCAGTACTTC. Its translation: CASTSVEGEGENEQYF.

The chain has TRBV5-1 and TRBJ2-7; the D gene is possibly TRBD2 (5 bases). This CDR3 spans 16 amino acids. Trimming removed 4 bases at V and 0 bases at J, with 17 bases between. The germline V gene has CDR1 SGHRS and CDR2 YFSETQ. The CDR3 DNA is TGCGCCAGCAGCCCAGGACTGCGGACCAGCTCCTACGAGCAGTACTTC. Amino acids: CASSPGLRTSSYEQYF.

The genes are TRBV7-2 and TRBJ1-5; TRBD1 is a possible D gene (6 bases). Germline V CDR1 and CDR2: SGHTA, FQGNSA. CDR3 size: 17 residues. V gave up 1 base and J gave up 2 bases, with 15 bases separating them. The DNA of the CDR3 is TGTGCCAGCAGCTTAGGAATGGGGGCAAGTGGCAATCAGCCCCAGCATTTT. Encoded protein: CASSLGMGASGNQPQHF. The full variable domain, its missing parts supplied by reference TRBV7-2 and TRBJ1-5, is GAGVSQSPSNKVTEKGKDVELRCDPISGHTALYWYRQSLGQGLEFLIYFQGNSAPDKSGLPSDRFSAERTGGSVSTLTIQRTQQEDSAVYLCASSLGMGASGNQPQHFGDGTRLSIL.

The gene calls are TRBV7-2 and TRBJ2-7, with D perhaps matching TRBD1 (6 bases). Trimming left V 5 bases short and J 5 bases short, with 13 bases between. Germline loops: CDR1 SGHTA, CDR2 FQGNSA. This CDR3 spans 13 amino acids. The CDR3 coding sequence is TGTGCCAGCAGCCCCAGGGGACGCCACGAGCAGTACTTC. Translating it yields CASSPRGRHEQYF. Complete variable domain (other parts from reference TRBV7-2 and TRBJ2-7): GAGVSQSPSNKVTEKGKDVELRCDPISGHTALYWYRQSLGQGLEFLIYFQGNSAPDKSGLPSDRFSAERTGGSVSTLTIQRTQQEDSAVYLCASSPRGRHEQYFGPGTRLTVT.

The V and J genes are TRBV28 and TRBJ1-1; D is ambiguous. Germline CDR1 reads MDHEN; CDR2 reads SYDVKM. This CDR3 comprises 15 residues. The V and J ends lost 3 bases and 4 bases respectively, with 15 bases between them. CDR3 sequence reads: CASSLEVGATTEAFF. The CDR3 DNA sequence: TGTGCCAGCAGTTTGGAGGTAGGCGCAACCACTGAAGCTTTCTTT.

This clone was seen just once. The rearrangement uses TRBV5-6 and TRBJ2-7, with TRBD1 matching over 8 bases. Germline CDR1 reads SGHDT; CDR2 reads YYEEEE. This CDR3 has 13 amino acids. Trimming at V came to 5 bases and at J to 5 bases, leaving 6 bases not matched to a gene. In DNA, the CDR3 is TGTGCCAGCAGTACGACAGGGGTCCACGAGCAGTACTTC. Protein product: CASSTTGVHEQYF.

J is TRBJ2-2 and V is TRBV12-1; the DNA was not used to check the table's D call, TRBD2. TRBV12-1 counts as a pseudogene. The CDR3 spans 21 residues. The CDR3: CASSFNRLQKLAGAHTGELFF. The CDR3 region has the DNA TGTGCCAGCAGCTTTAATAGGCTCCAGAAACTAGCGGGAGCCCACACCGGGGAGCTGTTTTTT.

The genes are TRBV5-4 and TRBJ2-7; TRBD2 matches at 7 bases. The junction had 10 bases not matched to a gene; V was cut back by 4 bases and J by 0 bases. This CDR3 region has 16 residues. CDR1 and CDR2 from the germline V gene are SGHNT and YYREEE (reference sequence). The CDR3, as DNA: TGTGCCAGCAGCCGATCAGCGGGGAGGGCCTCCTACGAGCAGTACTTC. Its protein is CASSRSAGRASYEQYF.

The chain uses TRBV7-2 and TRBJ2-7; 7 bases map to TRBD2. The junction had 7 bases not matched to a gene; V was cut back by 5 bases and J by 3 bases. Germline V gene lookup returns CDR1 SGHTA and CDR2 FQGNSA. The CDR3 has 14 amino acids. Written as DNA, the CDR3 is TGTGCCAGCAGCCCCCGGGCGGGAGTCTACGAGCAGTACTTC. This sequence encodes CASSPRAGVYEQYF.

The chain joins TRBV11-1 to TRBJ2-5; D gene uncertain. The CDR3 is made up of 16 amino acids. Trimming cost V 5 bases and J 1 base, with 17 bases left between them. The germline gives CDR1 SGHAT, CDR2 FQDESV (reference sequence). CDR3 region: CASSRDTPSSQETQYF. The CDR3 DNA sequence: TGTGCCAGCAGCCGAGACACTCCTTCGAGCCAAGAGACCCAGTACTTC. Based on the CDR3 plus reference TRBV11-1 and TRBJ2-5, the full variable domain is EAEVAQSPRYKITEKSQAVAFWCDPISGHATLYWYRQILGQGPELLVQFQDESVVDDSQLPKDRFSAERLKGVDSTLKIQPAELGDSAMYLCASSRDTPSSQETQYFGPGTRLLVL.

The chain couples TRBV7-2 to TRBJ2-7, with 11 bases identical to TRBD1. The CDR3 contains 16 residues. V was pared by 5 bases and J by 0 bases, with 6 bases of the junction left unmatched. Germline lookup yields CDR1 SGHTA and CDR2 FQGNSA. The CDR3: CASSHAGTGGSYEQYF. CDR3 sequence (DNA): TGTGCCAGCAGCCACGCGGGGACAGGGGGCTCCTACGAGCAGTACTTC.

The chain uses TRBV19 and TRBJ2-1, with D maybe TRBD1 (6 bases). CDR1 is LNHDA, CDR2 SQIVND, per germline (reference sequence). The CDR3 has 16 residues. V lost 0 bases, J lost 0 bases, and 9 bases lay in between. CDR3 nucleotides: TGTGCCAGTAGTATAGACAGGGGCCTCTCCTACAATGAGCAGTTCTTC. This translates into CASSIDRGLSYNEQFF.

This CDR3 is CASSGAGRLRTGELFF. Here the CDR3 DNA reads TGTGCCAGCAGCGGGGCCGGTAGATTACGCACCGGGGAGCTGTTTTTT. The gene calls are TRBV5-4 and TRBJ2-2, with a possible D match to TRBD1 (5 bases). Germline V CDR1 and CDR2: SGHNT, YYREEE (reference sequence). Trimming removed 4 bases from V and 4 bases from J, with 17 bases in between. The CDR3 spans 16 residues.

The J gene is TRBJ2-3, the V gene TRBV6-1; the D gene is possibly TRBD1 (6 bases). Germline CDR1 and CDR2: MNHNS and SASEGT. The CDR3 is 14 amino acids. V lost 4 bases and J lost 2, with 10 bases in between. The CDR3 sequence: CASSAGEDTDTQYF. The DNA for the CDR3 is TGTGCCAGCAGTGCAGGGGAAGACACAGATACGCAGTATTTT.

The V call is TRBV5-1, the J call TRBJ2-7; D unclear. Germline CDR1 is SGHRS and CDR2 is YFSETQ. This CDR3 is built from 14 residues. Trimming cost V 2 bases and J 3 bases, with 12 bases left between them. Here the CDR3 reads CASSFLAENYEQYF. In DNA, the CDR3 is TGCGCCAGCAGCTTCCTGGCGGAGAACTACGAGCAGTACTTC.

V gene TRBV19 combines with J gene TRBJ2-2; 9 bases are a match to TRBD1. Germline V gives CDR1 LNHDA, CDR2 SQIVND (reference sequence). This CDR3 is 17 amino acids long. V gave up 7 bases and J gave up 4 bases; unmatched junction bases: 13. CDR3 loop: CASMESGTGYFTGELFF. The CDR3 DNA follows: TGTGCCAGTATGGAATCCGGGACAGGGTATTTCACCGGGGAGCTGTTTTTT.

J is TRBJ2-3 and V is TRBV2; 8 bases line up with TRBD2. In germline, CDR1 is SNHLY, CDR2 FYNNEI. The V and J ends lost 3 bases and 6 bases, in that order; junction bases with no gene match: 8. CDR3 size: 15 residues. The CDR3 region is CASSERAGVGDTQYF. CDR3 sequence (DNA): TGTGCCAGCAGTGAGAGAGCGGGAGTTGGTGATACGCAGTATTTT. Drawing the rest from reference TRBV2 and TRBJ2-3, the complete variable domain is EPEVTQTPSHQVTQMGQEVILRCVPISNHLYFYWYRQILGQKVEFLVSFYNNEISEKSEIFDDQFSVERPDGSNFTLKIRSTKLEDSAMYFCASSERAGVGDTQYFGPGTRLTVL.

This chain links TRBV10-3 with TRBJ2-6, with 8 bases aligning to TRBD1. Trimming removed 5 bases from V and 1 base from J; junction bases left unmatched: 7. This CDR3 has 17 residues. CDR1 and CDR2 from the germline V gene are ENHRY and SYGVKD. CDR3 region: CAISRTGIGSGANVLTF. CDR3 nucleotides: TGTGCCATCAGTCGGACAGGGATTGGATCTGGGGCCAACGTCCTGACTTTC.

V usage is TRBV19 and J usage is TRBJ2-7; a weak D match, TRBD1 (6 bases). The CDR3 covers 15 residues. The germline V and J ends were trimmed by 5 bases and 2 bases, with 16 bases remaining between them. Germline V gives CDR1 LNHDA, CDR2 SQIVND (reference sequence). Here the CDR3 reads CASSADAGVTYEQYF. CDR3 DNA sequence: TGTGCCAGTAGTGCAGATGCAGGGGTTACCTACGAGCAGTACTTC.

This clone was seen a single time. This chain connects TRBV15 to TRBJ2-3; D may be TRBD2 (6 bases). Germline V gene sequence: CDR1 LNHNV, CDR2 YYDKDF (reference sequence). Trimming stripped 4 bases from V and 5 bases from J, with 16 bases between. This CDR3 is 15 amino acids long. This CDR3 reads CATSKAAEGKDTQYF. In nucleotides, the CDR3 is TGTGCCACCAGCAAGGCAGCGGAGGGGAAAGATACGCAGTATTTT.